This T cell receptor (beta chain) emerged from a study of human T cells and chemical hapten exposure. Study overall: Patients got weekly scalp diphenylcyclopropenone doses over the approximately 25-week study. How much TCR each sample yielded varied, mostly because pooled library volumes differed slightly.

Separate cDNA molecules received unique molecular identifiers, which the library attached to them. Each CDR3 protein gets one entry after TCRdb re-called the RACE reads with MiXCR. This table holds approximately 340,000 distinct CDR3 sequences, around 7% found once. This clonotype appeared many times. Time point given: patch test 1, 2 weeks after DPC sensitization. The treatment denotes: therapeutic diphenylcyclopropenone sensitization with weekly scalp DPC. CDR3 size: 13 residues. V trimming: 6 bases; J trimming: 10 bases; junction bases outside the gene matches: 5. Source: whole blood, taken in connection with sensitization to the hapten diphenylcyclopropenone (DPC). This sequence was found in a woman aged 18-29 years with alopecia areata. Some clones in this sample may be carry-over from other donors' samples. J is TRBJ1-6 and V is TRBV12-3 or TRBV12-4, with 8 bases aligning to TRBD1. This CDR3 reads CASSGQGMSPLHF. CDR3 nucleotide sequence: TGTGCCAGCAGCGGACAGGGAATGTCACCCCTCCACTTT.